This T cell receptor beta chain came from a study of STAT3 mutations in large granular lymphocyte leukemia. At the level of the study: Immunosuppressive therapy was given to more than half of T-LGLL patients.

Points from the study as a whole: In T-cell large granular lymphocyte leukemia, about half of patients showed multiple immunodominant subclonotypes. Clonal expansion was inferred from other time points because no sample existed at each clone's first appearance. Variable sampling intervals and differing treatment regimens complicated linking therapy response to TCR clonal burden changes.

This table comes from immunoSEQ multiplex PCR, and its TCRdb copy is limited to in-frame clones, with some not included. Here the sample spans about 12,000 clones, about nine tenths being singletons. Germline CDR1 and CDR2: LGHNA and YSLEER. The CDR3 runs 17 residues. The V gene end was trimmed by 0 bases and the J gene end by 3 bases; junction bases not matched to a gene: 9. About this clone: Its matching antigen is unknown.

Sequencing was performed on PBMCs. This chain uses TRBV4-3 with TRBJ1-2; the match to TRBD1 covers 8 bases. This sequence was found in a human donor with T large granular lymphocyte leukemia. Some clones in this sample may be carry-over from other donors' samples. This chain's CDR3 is CASSQEVITGQDYGYTF. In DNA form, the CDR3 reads TGCGCCAGCAGCCAAGAAGTAATAACGGGACAGGACTATGGCTACACCTTC.